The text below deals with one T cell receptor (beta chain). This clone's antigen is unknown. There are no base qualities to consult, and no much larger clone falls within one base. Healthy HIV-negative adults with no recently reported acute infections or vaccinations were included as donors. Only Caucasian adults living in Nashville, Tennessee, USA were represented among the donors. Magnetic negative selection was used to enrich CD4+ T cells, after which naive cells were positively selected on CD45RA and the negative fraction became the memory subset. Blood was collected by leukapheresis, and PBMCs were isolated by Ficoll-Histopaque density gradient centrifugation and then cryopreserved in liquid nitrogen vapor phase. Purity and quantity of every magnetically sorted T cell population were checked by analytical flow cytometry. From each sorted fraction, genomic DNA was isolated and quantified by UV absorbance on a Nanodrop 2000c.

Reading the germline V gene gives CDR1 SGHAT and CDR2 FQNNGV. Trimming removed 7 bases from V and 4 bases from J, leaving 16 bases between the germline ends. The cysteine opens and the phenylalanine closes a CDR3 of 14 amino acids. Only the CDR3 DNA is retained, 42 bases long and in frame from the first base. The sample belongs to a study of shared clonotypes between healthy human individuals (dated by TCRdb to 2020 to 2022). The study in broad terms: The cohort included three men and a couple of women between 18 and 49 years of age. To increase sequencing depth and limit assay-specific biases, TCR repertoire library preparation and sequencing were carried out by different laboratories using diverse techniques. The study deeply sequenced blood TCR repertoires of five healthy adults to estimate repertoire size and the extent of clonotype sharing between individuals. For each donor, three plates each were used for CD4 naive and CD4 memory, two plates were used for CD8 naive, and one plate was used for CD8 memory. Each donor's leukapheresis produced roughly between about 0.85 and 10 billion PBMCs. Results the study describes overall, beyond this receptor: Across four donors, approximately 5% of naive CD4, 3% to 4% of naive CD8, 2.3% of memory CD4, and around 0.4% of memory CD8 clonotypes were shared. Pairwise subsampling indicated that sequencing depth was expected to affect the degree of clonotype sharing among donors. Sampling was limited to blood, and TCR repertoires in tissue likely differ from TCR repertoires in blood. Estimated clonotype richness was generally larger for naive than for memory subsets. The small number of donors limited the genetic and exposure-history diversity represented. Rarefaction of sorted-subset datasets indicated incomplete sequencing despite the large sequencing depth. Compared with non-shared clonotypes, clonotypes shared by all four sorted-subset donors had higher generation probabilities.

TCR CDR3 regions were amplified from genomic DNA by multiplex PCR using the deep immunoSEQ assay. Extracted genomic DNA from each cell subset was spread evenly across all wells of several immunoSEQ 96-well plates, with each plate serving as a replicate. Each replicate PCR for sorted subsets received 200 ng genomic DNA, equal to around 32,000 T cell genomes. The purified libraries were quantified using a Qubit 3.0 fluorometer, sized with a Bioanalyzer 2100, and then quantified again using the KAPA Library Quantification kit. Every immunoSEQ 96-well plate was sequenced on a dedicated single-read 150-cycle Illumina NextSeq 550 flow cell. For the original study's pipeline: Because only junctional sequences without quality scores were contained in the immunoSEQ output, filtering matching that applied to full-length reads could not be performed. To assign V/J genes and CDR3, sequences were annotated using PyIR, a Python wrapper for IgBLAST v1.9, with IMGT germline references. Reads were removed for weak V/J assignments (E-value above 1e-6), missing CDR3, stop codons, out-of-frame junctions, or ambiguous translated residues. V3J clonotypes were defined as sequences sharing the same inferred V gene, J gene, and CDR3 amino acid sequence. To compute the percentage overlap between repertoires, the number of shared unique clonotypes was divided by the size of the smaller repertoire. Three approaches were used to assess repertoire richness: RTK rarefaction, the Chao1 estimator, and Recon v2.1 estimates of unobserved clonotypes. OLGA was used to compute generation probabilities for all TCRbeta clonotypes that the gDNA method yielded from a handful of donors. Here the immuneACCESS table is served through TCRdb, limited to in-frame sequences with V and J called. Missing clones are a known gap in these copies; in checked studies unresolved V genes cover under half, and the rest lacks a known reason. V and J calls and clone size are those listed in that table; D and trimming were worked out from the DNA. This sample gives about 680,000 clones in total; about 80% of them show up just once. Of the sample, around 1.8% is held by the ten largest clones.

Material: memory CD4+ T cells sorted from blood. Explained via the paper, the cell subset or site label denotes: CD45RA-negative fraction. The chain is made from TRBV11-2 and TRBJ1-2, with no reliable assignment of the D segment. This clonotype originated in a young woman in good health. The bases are TGTGCCAGCACCCCGACTGAACCTCTCTATGGCTACACCTTC. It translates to CASTPTEPLYGYTF.